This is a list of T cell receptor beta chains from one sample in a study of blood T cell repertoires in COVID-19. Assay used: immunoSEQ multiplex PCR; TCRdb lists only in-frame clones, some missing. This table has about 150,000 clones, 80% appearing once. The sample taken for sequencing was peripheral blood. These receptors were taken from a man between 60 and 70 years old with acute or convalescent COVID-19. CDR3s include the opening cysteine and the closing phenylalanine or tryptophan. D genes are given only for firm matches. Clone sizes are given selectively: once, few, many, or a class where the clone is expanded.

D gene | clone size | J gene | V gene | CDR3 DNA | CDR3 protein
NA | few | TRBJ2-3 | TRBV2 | TGTGCCAGCAGTGAGAGTCTACGAGATCAGTATTTT | CASSESLRDQYF
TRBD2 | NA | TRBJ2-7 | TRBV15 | TGTGCCACCAGCAGAGGGGGTGGACTAGCGGGGACCGAGCAGTACTTC | CATSRGGGLAGTEQYF
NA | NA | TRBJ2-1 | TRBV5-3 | TGTGCCAGAAGCTGGGGGGACGCAGGCAAAGATGAACAGTTCTTC | CARSWGDAGKDEQFF
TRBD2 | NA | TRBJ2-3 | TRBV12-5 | TGTGCTAGTGGTTTGGTGGCGGGAGGGGATACGCAGTATTTT | CASGLVAGGDTQYF
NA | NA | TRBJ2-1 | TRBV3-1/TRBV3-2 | TGTGCCAGCAGCCATTACCGAGGGGGATGGTGGGACAATGAGCAGTTCTTC | CASSHYRGGWWDNEQFF
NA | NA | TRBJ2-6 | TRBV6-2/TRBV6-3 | TGTGCCAGCAGTTACGCCGGTGCTGGGGCCAACGTCCTGACTTTC | CASSYAGAGANVLTF
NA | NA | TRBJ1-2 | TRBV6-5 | TGTGCCAGCAGTTTGGGCAGCTACTATGGCTACACCTTC | CASSLGSYYGYTF
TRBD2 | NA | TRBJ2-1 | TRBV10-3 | TGTGCCAGTAGCGGGAACTACAATGAGCAGTTCTTC | CASSGNYNEQFF
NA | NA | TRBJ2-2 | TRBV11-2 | TGTGCCAGCAGACAGGGATCGAACACCGGGGAGCTGTTTTTT | CASRQGSNTGELFF
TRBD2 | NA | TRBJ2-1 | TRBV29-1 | TGCAGCGTTGAGGGGGGGACCAATGAGCAGTTCTTC | CSVEGGTNEQFF
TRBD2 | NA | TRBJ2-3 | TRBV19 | TGTGCCAGTAGTATCGGTACGGGACTAGCGGGCACAGATACGCAGTATTTT | CASSIGTGLAGTDTQYF